The rows below give T cell receptor beta chains drawn from one sample of a study of T cell responses to AZD1222 COVID-19 vaccine. Assay used: immunoSEQ multiplex PCR; TCRdb lists only in-frame clones, some missing. The profile shows approximately 130,000 clones, around 90% of them singletons. Source: peripheral blood, taken 28 days after the second dose of the MenACWY control vaccine. The source is an adult who received the MenACWY meningococcal vaccine as a control. CDR3s include the opening cysteine and the closing phenylalanine or tryptophan. A D gene is named only where the DNA matches it firmly. Some rows have no size entry. The others give once, few or many, or a class for an expanded clone.

D	V	J	size	DNA	CDR3
-	TRBV27	TRBJ2-3	-	TGTGCCAGCAGTTTATGGTCATCAGATACGCAGTATTTT	CASSLWSSDTQYF
TRBD2	TRBV14	TRBJ2-1	-	TGTGCCAGCAGCCAAGGACTAGCGGTATACAATGAGCAGTTCTTC	CASSQGLAVYNEQFF
TRBD2	TRBV11-2	TRBJ2-7	-	TGTGCCAGCAGCTCCCTAGCGGCCTACGAGCAGTACTTC	CASSSLAAYEQYF
-	TRBV3-1/TRBV3-2	TRBJ1-3	-	TGTGCCAGCAGCCGCTCGGGTAGCTCTGGAAACACCATATATTTT	CASSRSGSSGNTIYF
-	TRBV2	TRBJ1-1	-	TGTGCCAGCAGTATACAGGGAAGTACTGAAGCTTTCTTT	CASSIQGSTEAFF
-	TRBV4-1	TRBJ1-5	-	TGCGCCAGCAGCCAGGGACGGAATCAGCCCCAGCATTTT	CASSQGRNQPQHF
-	TRBV3-1/TRBV3-2	TRBJ1-1	once	TGTGCCAGCAGCCAAGATGCAGGCAGCACTGAAGCTTTCTTT	CASSQDAGSTEAFF
-	TRBV7-2	TRBJ2-3	-	TGTGCCAGCAGCTCGGGTACCACCGCAGATACGCAGTATTTT	CASSSGTTADTQYF
-	TRBV10-2	TRBJ1-1	-	TGCGCCAGCAGTTGGGACACCTCGGACACTGAAGCTTTCTTT	CASSWDTSDTEAFF
-	TRBV27	TRBJ2-3	-	TGTGCCAGCAGTTCACTCGGGGGACCCACAGATACGCAGTATTTT	CASSSLGGPTDTQYF
TRBD1	TRBV28	TRBJ1-5	-	TGTGCCAGCAGTTTACCAGGGGGCTTGGGGTCTAATCAGCCCCAGCATTTT	CASSLPGGLGSNQPQHF
-	TRBV5-6	TRBJ1-1	-	TGTGCCAGCAGCCCTCTCTCCATTCGGAACACTGAAGCTTTCTTT	CASSPLSIRNTEAFF
-	TRBV11-3	TRBJ2-3	-	TGTGCCAGCAGCCCCCGGGGGACAGATACGCAGTATTTT	CASSPRGTDTQYF
-	TRBV5-6	TRBJ2-2	-	TGTGCCAGCAGCAACCCCCTCCGATATTGGACCGGGGAGCTGTTTTTT	CASSNPLRYWTGELFF
-	TRBV28	TRBJ2-7	-	TGTGCCAGCAGTTTATTTAGGGGCCTCTACGAGCAGTACTTC	CASSLFRGLYEQYF
TRBD2	TRBV5-1	TRBJ2-2	-	TGCGCCAGCAGCCCCCGGACTAGCGCGAACACCGGGGAGCTGTTTTTT	CASSPRTSANTGELFF